Below are 14 T cell receptor beta chains sequenced from a single sample in a study of blood T cell repertoires in COVID-19. Sequenced by immunoSEQ multiplex PCR; TCRdb stores in-frame clones only, minus some. The table shows 200,000 to 300,000 clones, with approximately 88% occurring only once. The sample consisted of peripheral blood. The receptors were gathered from a middle-aged man with acute or convalescent COVID-19.

The CDR3 region is CASSSASTQETQYF. CDR3 nucleotide sequence: TGTGCCAGCAGCTCAGCTAGCACTCAAGAGACCCAGTACTTC. The chain employs TRBV7-9 and TRBJ2-5; D is possibly TRBD2 (5 bases). Between the trimmed V and J ends, which lost 4 bases and 2 bases, there was a span of 11 bases. The germline V gene encodes CDR1 SEHNR and CDR2 FQNEAQ (reference sequence). CDR3 length: 14 residues.

The gene calls are TRBV18 and TRBJ1-5, with a weak D call TRBD1 (5 bases). This CDR3 region has 17 residues. The V and J ends lost 4 bases and 1 base respectively, with 17 bases between them. Germline V CDR1 and CDR2: KGHSH, LQKENI. CDR3 DNA sequence: TGTGCCAGCTCACTCGCCCGGGGACTGCAGAGCAATCAGCCCCAGCATTTT. This sequence encodes CASSLARGLQSNQPQHF.

The CDR3 here is CASRLDSNNEQFF. Here the CDR3 DNA reads TGTGCCAGCAGATTGGACAGCAACAATGAGCAGTTCTTC. The chain is built from TRBV28 and TRBJ2-1, with a weak D call TRBD1 (6 bases). V lost 6 bases and J 5 bases, leaving 11 bases between the germline ends. In germline, CDR1 is MDHEN, CDR2 SYDVKM. The CDR3 length is 13 residues.

The chain is built from TRBV9 and TRBJ2-5, with D perhaps matching TRBD1 (7 bases). The CDR3 is made up of 15 amino acids. Germline CDR1 reads SGDLS; CDR2 reads YYNGEE. The V and J ends lost 3 bases and 5 bases respectively, with 17 bases between them. As DNA, the CDR3 is TGTGCCAGCAGCGCGCGGGACAGATCATGGGAGACCCAGTACTTC. It encodes CASSARDRSWETQYF.

This chain connects TRBV9 to TRBJ2-5; 8 nucleotides align to TRBD1. With 3 bases clipped from V and 2 bases from J, the junction kept 6 bases outside the gene matches. CDR3 length: 15 amino acids. In germline, CDR1 is SGDLS, CDR2 YYNGEE. The CDR3 loop is CASSDQGQEQETQYF. The CDR3 bases are TGTGCCAGCAGCGATCAGGGACAGGAGCAAGAGACCCAGTACTTC.

The V gene is TRBV5-1, the J gene TRBJ2-1, with 7 positions matching TRBD1. CDR1 SGHRS and CDR2 YFSETQ come from the germline V gene. With 1 base clipped from V and 6 bases from J, the junction kept 4 bases outside the gene matches. CDR3 length: 14 residues. The CDR3 spells CASSLSPGGNEQFF. The DNA for the CDR3 is TGCGCCAGCAGCTTGTCCCCAGGGGGCAATGAGCAGTTCTTC.

V and J are TRBV3-1 (or the pseudogene TRBV3-2) and TRBJ2-1; perhaps TRBD1 as D (5 bases). Germline V gives CDR1 LGHDT, CDR2 YNNKEL (reference sequence). CDR3 length: 13 residues. V was shortened by 8 bases and J by 5 bases, with 13 bases between the two germline ends. CDR3 sequence: CASEKKGHNEQFF. The CDR3 bases are TGTGCCAGCGAAAAAAAGGGGCACAATGAGCAGTTCTTC.

The genes are TRBV19 and TRBJ2-7; a weak D match, TRBD2 (5 bases). CDR3 length equals 14 residues. V lost 0 bases to trimming and J lost 6 bases, with 12 bases between them. The germline gives CDR1 LNHDA, CDR2 SQIVND (reference sequence). CDR3 sequence: CASSIDLGSGEQYF. The CDR3 DNA reads TGTGCCAGTAGTATAGATCTTGGGAGCGGCGAGCAGTACTTC.

The rearrangement links TRBV3-1 (or the pseudogene TRBV3-2) to TRBJ2-5, with TRBD1 matching over 7 bases. V gave up 2 bases and J gave up 5 bases; unmatched junction bases: 8. CDR3 length: 15 amino acids. Germline V gives CDR1 LGHDT, CDR2 YNNKEL (reference sequence). The CDR3 DNA sequence: TGTGCCAGCAGCCAACTGAGGACAGGTCCCGAGACCCAGTACTTC. Translation gives CASSQLRTGPETQYF.

The chain uses TRBV5-4 and TRBJ2-7; tentative D call: TRBD1 (6 bases). The CDR3 has 14 amino acids. Germline V CDR1 and CDR2: SGHNT, YYREEE (reference sequence). The germline V and J ends were trimmed by 3 bases and 2 bases, with 12 bases remaining between them. Written as DNA, the CDR3 is TGTGCCAGCAGCTCGGGACAACATGCCTACGAGCAGTACTTC. Its protein is CASSSGQHAYEQYF.

The J gene is TRBJ1-2, the V gene TRBV24-1; a possible D gene is TRBD1 (5 bases). Germline CDR1 is KGHDR and CDR2 is SFDVKD. V was pared by 6 bases and J by 6 bases, with 13 bases between. This CDR3 region has 13 residues. The DNA of the CDR3 is TGTGCCACCAGTATCAGTGGAGGGGATGGCTACACCTTC. It translates to CATSISGGDGYTF.

This clone has a handful of counts. This rearrangement joins TRBV7-9 to TRBJ1-2; D remains ambiguous. Per germline, CDR1 SEHNR and CDR2 FQNEAQ (reference sequence). V lost 1 base and J 8 bases, leaving 8 bases between the germline ends. The CDR3 consists of 12 residues. The CDR3: CASSLVQRGYTF. The DNA for the CDR3 is TGTGCCAGCAGCTTAGTGCAGAGGGGCTACACCTTC.

The V gene is TRBV6-5, the J gene TRBJ2-7, with TRBD2 matching 12 bases. The CDR3 sequence is 15 residues long. Germline-derived CDR1 and CDR2 are MNHEY and SVGAGI. V lost 6 bases, J lost 6 bases, and 9 bases stayed unmatched. CDR3 sequence (DNA): TGTGCCAGCAGCACCTCCGGGACTAGCGGGTTCGAGCAGTACTTC. It codes for CASSTSGTSGFEQYF.

CDR3 sequence (DNA): TGTGCCACCTCCAGTCTCAATGAGCAGTTCTTC. It encodes CATSSLNEQFF. This chain uses TRBV7-2 with TRBJ2-1, with D unclear. V was cut by 10 bases and J by 6 bases, with 10 bases left in between. Germline V lookup: CDR1 SGHTA, CDR2 FQGNSA. CDR3 length: 11 amino acids.